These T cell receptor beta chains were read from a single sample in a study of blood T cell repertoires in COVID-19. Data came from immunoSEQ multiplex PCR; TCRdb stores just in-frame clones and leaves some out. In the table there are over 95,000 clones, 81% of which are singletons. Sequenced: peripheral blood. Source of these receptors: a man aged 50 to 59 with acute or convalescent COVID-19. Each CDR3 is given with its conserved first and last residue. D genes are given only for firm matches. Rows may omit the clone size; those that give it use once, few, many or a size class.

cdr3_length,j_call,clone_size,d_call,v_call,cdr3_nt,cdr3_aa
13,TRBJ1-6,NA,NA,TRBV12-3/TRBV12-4,TGTGCCAGCAGTTCCTCTAAAAATTCACCCCTCCACTTT,CASSSSKNSPLHF
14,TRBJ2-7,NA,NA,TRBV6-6,TGTGCCAGCAGCCCCAGGGGAGACTCCTACGAGCAGTACTTC,CASSPRGDSYEQYF
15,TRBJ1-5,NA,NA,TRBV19,TGTGCCAGTAGCCCCAGCGGACTTACCAATCAGCCCCAGCATTTT,CASSPSGLTNQPQHF
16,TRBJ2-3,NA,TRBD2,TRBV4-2,TGTGCCAGCAGCCAAGGGGTTAGCGGGGGCACAGATACGCAGTATTTT,CASSQGVSGGTDTQYF
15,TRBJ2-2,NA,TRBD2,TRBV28,TGTGCCAGCAGTCCCGGCGGGGCGGGGGCCGGGGAGCTGTTTTTT,CASSPGGAGAGELFF
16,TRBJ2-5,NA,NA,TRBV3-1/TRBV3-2,TGTGCCAGCAGCCCCTCGACAGTCGCCTTTCAAGAGACCCAGTACTTC,CASSPSTVAFQETQYF
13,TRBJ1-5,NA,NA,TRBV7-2,TGTGCCAGCAGCTTAGCGCTAGATCAGCCCCAGCATTTT,CASSLALDQPQHF
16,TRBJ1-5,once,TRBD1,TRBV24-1,TGTGCCACCAGTGGCTCGGGACAGGTCAGCAATCAGCCCCAGCATTTT,CATSGSGQVSNQPQHF
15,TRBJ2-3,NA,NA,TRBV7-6,TGTGCCAGCAGCTTAGATGACAGCCGCACAGATACGCAGTATTTT,CASSLDDSRTDTQYF
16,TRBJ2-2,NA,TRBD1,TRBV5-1,TGCGCCAGCAGCTTGGCCGGGACAGGGAACACCGGGGAGCTGTTTTTT,CASSLAGTGNTGELFF
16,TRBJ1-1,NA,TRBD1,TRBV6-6,TGTGCCAGCAGTTACCCACCGACAGGGATTAACACTGAAGCTTTCTTT,CASSYPPTGINTEAFF
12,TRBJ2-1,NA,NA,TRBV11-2,TGTGCCAGCAGCTTAGTCGTGAATGAGCAGTTCTTC,CASSLVVNEQFF
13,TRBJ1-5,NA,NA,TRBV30,TGTGCCTGGAGTCCCAGGGATAATCAGCCCCAGCATTTT,CAWSPRDNQPQHF
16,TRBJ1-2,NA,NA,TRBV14,TGTGCCAGCAGCCAAGGGTCGGAGCTTTTTCATAGGGGCTACACCTTC,CASSQGSELFHRGYTF
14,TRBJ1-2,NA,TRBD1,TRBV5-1,TGCGCCAGCAAGTTTGGGACAGGGGCCTATGGCTACACCTTC,CASKFGTGAYGYTF
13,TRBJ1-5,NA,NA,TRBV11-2,TGTGCCAGCAGCTTAGCTCAGATACAGCCCCAGCATTTT,CASSLAQIQPQHF
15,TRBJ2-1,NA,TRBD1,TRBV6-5,TGTGCCAGCAGTTACGGGACAGCATCCTACAATGAGCAGTTCTTC,CASSYGTASYNEQFF
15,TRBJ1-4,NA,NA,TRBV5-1,TGCGCCAGCAGCACCGGACAGCAAGATCGGGAAAAACTGTTTTTT,CASSTGQQDREKLFF
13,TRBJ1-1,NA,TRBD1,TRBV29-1,TGCAGCGTTGACGGTGACAGGGTAGGACGGGCTTTCTTT,CSVDGDRVGRAFF
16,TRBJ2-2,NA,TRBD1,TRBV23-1,TGCGCCAGCAAAGCTCGGGACAGGGGGATCGCCGGGGAGCTGTTTTTT,CASKARDRGIAGELFF
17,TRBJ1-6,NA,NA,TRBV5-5,TGTGCCAGCAGCTTGGAACAGGAGAGCTCCTATAATTCACCCCTCCACTTT,CASSLEQESSYNSPLHF
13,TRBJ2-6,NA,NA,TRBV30,TGTGCCTGGAGTGCGGGTCGGGACAACGTCCTGACTTTC,CAWSAGRDNVLTF
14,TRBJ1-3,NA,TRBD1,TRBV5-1,TGCGCCAGCAGCTCGGGACAGGATGGAAACACCATATATTTT,CASSSGQDGNTIYF
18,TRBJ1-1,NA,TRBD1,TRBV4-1,TGCGCCAGCAGCCCTCGGACAGGCATTACCCCAGGGGACACTGAAGCTTTCTTT,CASSPRTGITPGDTEAFF
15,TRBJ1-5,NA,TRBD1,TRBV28,TGTGCCAGCAGTTACGGGACAGGGGGGCTTCAGCCCCAGCATTTT,CASSYGTGGLQPQHF
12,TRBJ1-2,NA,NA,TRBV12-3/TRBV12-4,TGTGCCAGCAATACAGGTTTTAGTGGCTACACCTTC,CASNTGFSGYTF
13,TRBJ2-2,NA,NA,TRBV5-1,TGCGCCAGCAGCTTGTCTGGGCTCGGGGAGCTGTTTTTT,CASSLSGLGELFF
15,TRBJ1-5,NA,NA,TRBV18,TGTGCCAGCTCACCGTACCTAGAGACTGGGCAGCCCCAGCATTTT,CASSPYLETGQPQHF
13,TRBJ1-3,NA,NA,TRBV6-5,TGTGCCAGCAGGGAGACAGGTGGAAACACCATATATTTT,CASRETGGNTIYF
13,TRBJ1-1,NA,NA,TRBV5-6,TGTGCCAGCAGCTTAGGAGATAGGACTGAAGCTTTCTTT,CASSLGDRTEAFF
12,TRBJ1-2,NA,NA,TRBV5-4,TGTGCCAGCAGTTTGGACAGCTATGGCTACACCTTC,CASSLDSYGYTF
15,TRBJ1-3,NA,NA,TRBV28,TGTGCCAGCAGTTTATCGGTTGCCTCTGGAAACACCATATATTTT,CASSLSVASGNTIYF
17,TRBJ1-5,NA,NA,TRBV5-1,TGCGCCAGCAGCCCCGAGGGATTAACCCGAGTCAATCAGCCCCAGCATTTT,CASSPEGLTRVNQPQHF
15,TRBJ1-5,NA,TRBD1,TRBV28,TGTGCCAGCAGTTCCATGACAGGGGCGAATCAGCCCCAGCATTTT,CASSSMTGANQPQHF
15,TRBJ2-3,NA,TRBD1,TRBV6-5,TGTGCCAGCAGTTATTCGACAGGGAACACAGATACGCAGTATTTT,CASSYSTGNTDTQYF
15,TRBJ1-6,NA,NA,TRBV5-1,TGCGCCAGCAGCTTGGAGGGGAATGGTGATTCACCCCTCCACTTT,CASSLEGNGDSPLHF
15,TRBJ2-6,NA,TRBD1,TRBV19,TGTGCCAGTAGTCGACAGGGTTATGGGGCCAACGTCCTGACTTTC,CASSRQGYGANVLTF
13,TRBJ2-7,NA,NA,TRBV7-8,TGTGCCAGCAGCAAAGGGGGCGCGGGGGAGCAGTACTTC,CASSKGGAGEQYF
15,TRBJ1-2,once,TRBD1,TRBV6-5,TGTGCCAGCAGCTCGGACAGGAAAAACAACTATGGCTACACCTTC,CASSSDRKNNYGYTF
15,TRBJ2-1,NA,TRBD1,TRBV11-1,TGTGCCAGCAGCTTCCCGGGGACAGGGGGTTATTGGCAGTTCTTC,CASSFPGTGGYWQFF
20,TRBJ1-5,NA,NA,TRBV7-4,NA,CAIPCASSLGRDRGGQPQHF
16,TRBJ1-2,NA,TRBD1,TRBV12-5,TGTGCTAGTGGTTTGCAAACCTCGACAGGGGCGTTGGGCTACACCTTC,CASGLQTSTGALGYTF
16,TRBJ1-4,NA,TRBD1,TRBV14,TGTGCCAGCAGCCATGGACAGGGTGTCACTAATGAAAAACTGTTTTTT,CASSHGQGVTNEKLFF
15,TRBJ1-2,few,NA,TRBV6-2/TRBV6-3,TGTGCCAGCAGTGCCCCGGGAGCCTCTAACTATGGCTACACCTTC,CASSAPGASNYGYTF
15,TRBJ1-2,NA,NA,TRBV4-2,TGTGCCAGCAGCCAGCTCGCGGGCGTCAACTATGGCTACACCTTC,CASSQLAGVNYGYTF
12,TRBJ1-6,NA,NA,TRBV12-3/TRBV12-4,TGTGCCAGCAGTTTACAGGGTGGACCCCTCCACTTT,CASSLQGGPLHF
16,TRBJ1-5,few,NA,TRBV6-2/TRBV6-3,TGTGCCAGCAGTTACTCGTTCGCCAGGGGTAATCAGCCCCAGCATTTT,CASSYSFARGNQPQHF
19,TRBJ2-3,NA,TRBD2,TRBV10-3,TGTGCCATCAGTGAGCCTGGACTAGCGGGGGGCCGCCCCACAGATACGCAGTATTTT,CAISEPGLAGGRPTDTQYF
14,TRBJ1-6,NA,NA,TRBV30,TGTGCCTGGGGAACAGGACCGAGAGATTCACCCCTCCACTTT,CAWGTGPRDSPLHF
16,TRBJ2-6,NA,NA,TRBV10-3,TGTGCCATCAGTTTGAGCTCCTGTAGTCGGGCCAACGTCCTGACTTTC,CAISLSSCSRANVLTF
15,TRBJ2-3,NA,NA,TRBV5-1,TGCGCCAGCAGCTTGGCCGCAGGGGTCACAGATACGCAGTATTTT,CASSLAAGVTDTQYF
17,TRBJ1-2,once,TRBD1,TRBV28,TGTGCCAGCAGTTTCCCCTATGCGAGGCAGGGGGCTCGGGGCTACACCTTC,CASSFPYARQGARGYTF
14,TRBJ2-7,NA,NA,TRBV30,TGTGCCTGGAGTGTATCCCTGAGCTCCTACGAGCAGTACTTC,CAWSVSLSSYEQYF
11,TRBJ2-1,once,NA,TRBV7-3,TGTGCCAGCAGCATCGGAGGGGAGCAGTTCTTC,CASSIGGEQFF
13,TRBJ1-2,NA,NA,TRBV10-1,TGCGCCAGCAGTGATCGGCGGTCCTATGGCTACACCTTC,CASSDRRSYGYTF
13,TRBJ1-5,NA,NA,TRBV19,TGTGCCAGTAGTATCCAGGGTGTTCAGCCCCAGCATTTT,CASSIQGVQPQHF